This TCR beta chain was obtained from a study of blood T cell repertoires in COVID-19 (dated by TCRdb to 2020 to 2021). The study in broad terms: Collaborator samples came from the United States, Italy and Spain and covered acute and convalescent phases of COVID-19. The material from the prospective study consisted of cDNA or gDNA derived from T cells, B-cell-depleted T cells, or PBMCs. The dataset comprised deeply sampled blood TCRbeta repertoires from subjects exposed to, actively infected with, or recovered from COVID-19. The repertoires were made available in a free public database intended to serve as a resource for research on the immune response to SARS-CoV-2. Samples came from the ongoing ImmuneRACE study (first 160 participants) plus 1,254 subjects from 6 global collaborators. Sample metadata almost always included a de-identified subject ID, COVID-19 status, age in years and sex. Where available, HLA class I and class II types were obtained from metadata supplied by the sample provider rather than from assay-based typing.

Overall study outcomes, separate from this receptor: How much clinical and demographic metadata was included differed by source and by participant, and the metadata was provided uncurated.

Concerning this clone itself: The target of this receptor is not known. Per-base qualities were not stored, and no clone one base away is much larger.

The immunoSEQ Assay, a bias-controlled multiplex PCR, was used to amplify TCRbeta CDR3 regions from genomic DNA. Concerning the study's data processing: Within the assay, amplification of reference gene primers was used to estimate how many nucleated cells each sample contained. To quantify the absolute abundance of each unique TCRbeta CDR3 rearrangement, sequence reads were collapsed and filtered. For each sample, productive Simpson clonality was calculated as the square root of Simpson's diversity index across productive rearrangements. TCRdb limited this immuneACCESS table to in-frame rearrangements with V and J called. A share of clones is missing; checked studies link under half to unresolved V genes, and the rest is unexplained. V and J calls and clone size are those listed in that table; D and trimming were worked out from the DNA. A total of roughly 230,000 clones appear in this sample, 85% of them only once. 5.5% to 8% of the sample belongs to the ten largest clones.

Each collaborating institution followed its own protocols to collect whole blood in K2EDTA tubes. For TCRbeta analysis, collaborator samples were shipped as frozen whole blood, as isolated PBMCs, or as DNA extracted from either sample type. V gives up 6 bases and J gives up 4 bases, and the segment between their germline ends measures 12 bases. Based on the germline V gene, the CDR1 and CDR2 sequences are SGHNT and YENEEA. The CDR3 has 13 amino acids, counting the end cysteine and phenylalanine. The only DNA kept is the CDR3, 39 bases in frame from the first base. The V and J segments used are TRBV11-3 and TRBJ1-1; a tentative D match to TRBD1 spans 5 bases. Sequencing was performed on peripheral blood. This TCR derives from a woman in her sixties with active or convalescent COVID-19. Here the CDR3 is given as CASSQFGGTEAFF. The sequence in DNA is TGTGCCAGCAGTCAATTCGGGGGCACTGAAGCTTTCTTT. The variable domain in full, with residues beyond the CDR3 obtained from the reference TRBV11-3 and TRBJ1-1 genes, is EAGVVQSPRYKIIEKKQPVAFWCNPISGHNTLYWYLQNLGQGPELLIRYENEEAVDDSQLPKDRFSAERLKGVDSTLKIQPAELGDSAVYLCASSQFGGTEAFFGQGTRLTVV.